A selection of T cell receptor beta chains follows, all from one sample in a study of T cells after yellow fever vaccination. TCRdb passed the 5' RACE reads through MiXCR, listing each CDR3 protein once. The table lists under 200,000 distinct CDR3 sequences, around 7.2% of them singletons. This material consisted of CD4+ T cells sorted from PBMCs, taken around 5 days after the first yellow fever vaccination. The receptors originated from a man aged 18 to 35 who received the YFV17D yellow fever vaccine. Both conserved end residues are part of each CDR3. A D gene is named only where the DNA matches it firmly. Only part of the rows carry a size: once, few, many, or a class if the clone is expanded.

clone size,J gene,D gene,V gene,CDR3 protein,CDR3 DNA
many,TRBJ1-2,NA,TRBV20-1,CSARTEGLNYGYTF,TGCAGTGCTAGAACCGAGGGACTGAACTATGGCTACACCTTC
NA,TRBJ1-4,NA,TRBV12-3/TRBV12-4,CASSKTTGESEKLFF,TGTGCCAGCAGTAAAACCACCGGGGAGAGTGAAAAACTGTTTTTT
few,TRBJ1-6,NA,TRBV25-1,CASSVRVGDSPLHF,TGTGCCAGCAGTGTCCGGGTAGGAGATTCACCCCTCCACTTT
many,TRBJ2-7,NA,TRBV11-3,CASSITIEVYEQYF,TGTGCCAGCAGTATCACTATTGAGGTATACGAGCAGTACTTC
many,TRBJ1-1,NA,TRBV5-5,CASSLEGLNTEAFF,TGTGCCAGCAGCTTGGAGGGGCTGAACACTGAAGCTTTCTTT
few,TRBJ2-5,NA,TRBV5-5,CASSRGPLETQYF,TGTGCCAGCAGCCGGGGACCGTTGGAGACCCAGTACTTC
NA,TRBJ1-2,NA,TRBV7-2,CASSLAPGGYTF,TGTGCCAGCAGCTTAGCTCCGGGTGGCTACACCTTC
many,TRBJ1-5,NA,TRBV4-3,CASSQDGQGRQPQHF,TGCGCCAGCAGCCAAGATGGGCAGGGGAGGCAGCCCCAGCATTTT
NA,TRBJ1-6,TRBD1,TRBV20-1,CSASPDRDSYNSPLHF,TGCAGTGCTAGTCCGGACAGGGACTCCTATAATTCACCCCTCCACTTT
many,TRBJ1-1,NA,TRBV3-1,CASSQGQPNTEAFF,TGTGCCAGCAGCCAAGGACAGCCGAACACTGAAGCTTTCTTT
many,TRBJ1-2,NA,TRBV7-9,CASSLVAEAYGYTF,TGTGCCAGCAGCTTAGTTGCAGAGGCCTATGGCTACACCTTC
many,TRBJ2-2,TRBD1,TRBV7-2,CASGGRNRGTGELFF,TGTGCCAGTGGGGGGAGAAACAGGGGGACCGGGGAGCTGTTTTTT
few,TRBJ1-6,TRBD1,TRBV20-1,CSASLGRGGTDSPLHF,TGCAGTGCTAGTTTAGGCCGAGGGGGCACAGATTCACCCCTCCACTTT
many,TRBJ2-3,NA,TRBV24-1,CATRGPDTQYF,TGTGCCACCAGAGGCCCAGATACGCAGTATTTT